This T cell receptor beta chain was sequenced during a study of T cell changes during pregnancy in multiple sclerosis. Germline V lookup: CDR1 SGHTA, CDR2 FQGNSA. The V end was cut by 6 bases, the J end by 5 bases, with 17 bases between. This CDR3 has 15 residues. Libraries were prepared by immunoSEQ multiplex PCR; TCRdb keeps only in-frame clonotypes and omits some of them. This table has tens of thousands of clones, roughly 93% appearing once. The TCR was taken from a female donor with multiple sclerosis, enrolled in a pregnancy study. Sequencing used peripheral blood, obtained in the third trimester of pregnancy. The chain is built from TRBV7-2 and TRBJ2-1; TRBD2 is a possible D gene (6 bases). The CDR3 region has the DNA TGTGCCAGCAGGCTCCCTCGGACGGGAGACAATGAGCAGTTCTTC. Translating gives CASRLPRTGDNEQFF.